This T cell receptor (beta chain) derives from a study of T cell repertoires in cytomegalovirus infection. TCRdb ran MiXCR on the reads and lists one entry per CDR3 protein. Altogether around 240,000 distinct CDR3 sequences are present, roughly 22% being singletons, with the ten largest covering 15% to 20%. V shed 0 bases and J 0 bases; nucleotides not matched to a gene: 8. Germline V gives CDR1 MNHEY, CDR2 SMNVEV (reference sequence). This CDR3 has 19 amino acids. Points from the study as a whole: Predominance within the ex vivo response was attributable to HLA-C-restricted CMV-specific TCR beta clonotypes. Summed frequency of shared TCR beta families picked out CMV carriers who also had the relevant HLA.

This clonotype was observed at least ten times. Its antigen is currently unknown. This receptor was obtained from a human donor in good health (CMV status not recorded). Some clones in this sample may be carry-over from other donors' samples. The V call is TRBV27, the J call TRBJ2-3; 11 nucleotides align to TRBD1. The specimen sequenced was CD8+ T cells from PBMCs. In DNA, the CDR3 is TGTGCCAGCAGTTTATCCGGACAGGGGGCTTCGCAGAGCACAGATACGCAGTATTTT. Its protein is CASSLSGQGASQSTDTQYF.